The 4 T cell receptor beta chains below all came from one sample that was sequenced in a study of T-cell reconstitution after alpha-beta-depleted transplantation in children. This sample's TCRbeta library carried unique molecular identifier barcodes. One entry per CDR3 protein results from TCRdb running MiXCR on the PCR reads. The table shows about 610,000 distinct CDR3 sequences, with about 10% occurring only once. Sequences were derived from PBMCs from the stem cell graft donor, sampled from the stem cell graft. These receptors came from a human donor who donated a stem cell graft to a child with acute myeloid leukemia.

This clonotype has ten or more counts. The CDR3 DNA reads TGCAGTGCTACGTTAGGGGGGACTAGCACCGGGGAGCTGTTTTTT. Its protein product is CSATLGGTSTGELFF. The J gene is TRBJ2-2, the V gene TRBV20-1; 8 positions match TRBD2. CDR3 length: 15 amino acids. Germline assignment: CDR1 DFQATT and CDR2 SNEGSKA (reference sequence). V lost 4 bases and J lost 4; bases outside the gene matches: 8.

This clonotype was detected only a few times. The chain combines TRBV6-1 with TRBJ2-7; D unresolved. V was cut by 7 bases and J by 3 bases, with 10 bases left in between. This CDR3 is built from 12 residues. Germline V gene lookup returns CDR1 MNHNS and CDR2 SASEGT. CDR3 loop: CASKRPFYEQYF. Written as DNA, the CDR3 is TGTGCCAGCAAGCGACCGTTCTACGAGCAGTACTTC.

This clonotype was counted at least ten times. The rearrangement joins TRBV29-1 to TRBJ2-1, with D perhaps TRBD2 (5 bases). The ends were cut back, 4 bases at V and 7 bases at J, with 20 bases in the middle. The CDR3 has 15 residues. CDR1 SQVTM and CDR2 ANQGSEA come from the germline V gene. For the CDR3, the DNA is TGCAGCGTTGCCCCCGCGGTTGGAGGCGGGAATGAGCAGTTCTTC. Translated, it gives CSVAPAVGGGNEQFF.

V gene TRBV10-3 combines with J gene TRBJ2-1, with TRBD2 matching over 9 bases. The CDR3 extends over 15 amino acids. The V gene end was trimmed by 4 bases and the J gene end by 5 bases; junction bases not matched to a gene: 6. Germline CDR1 reads ENHRY; CDR2 reads SYGVKD. The CDR3 loop is CAISGMASGNNEQFF. The CDR3 DNA is TGTGCCATCAGTGGTATGGCTAGCGGGAACAATGAGCAGTTCTTC.